These T cell receptor beta chains were read from a single sample in a study of blood T cell repertoires in COVID-19. The data were produced by immunoSEQ multiplex PCR, yet TCRdb's version contains in-frame clones alone and is incomplete. The data hold 440,000 or so clones, with about nine tenths observed a single time. Specimen: peripheral blood. Receptor source: a woman between 40 and 50 years old with COVID-19, enrolled during active disease. Both conserved end residues are part of each CDR3. A D gene is named only where the DNA matches it firmly. Clone size is shown for a subset of rows, as once, few, many or a class of expanded clone.

CDR3 protein	CDR3 DNA	clone size	D gene	V gene	J gene
CASKRGGGELFF	TGTGCCAGTAAGAGGGGAGGCGGGGAGCTGTTTTTT	NA	NA	TRBV19	TRBJ2-2
CASSEAQTGELFF	TGTGCCAGCAGTGAAGCCCAAACCGGGGAGCTGTTTTTT	NA	NA	TRBV6-4	TRBJ2-2
CASSPGLFGTGLDGEKLFF	TGTGCCAGCAGCCCTGGTTTATTCGGGACAGGGTTGGATGGTGAAAAACTGTTTTTT	once	TRBD1	TRBV7-2	TRBJ1-4
CASSQELAAVLNEQFF	TGCGCCAGCAGCCAAGAACTGGCGGCGGTCCTCAATGAGCAGTTCTTC	NA	NA	TRBV4-3	TRBJ2-1
CASSSRGGHGYTF	TGTGCCAGCAGTTCCAGGGGCGGACATGGCTACACCTTC	NA	NA	TRBV6-2/TRBV6-3	TRBJ1-2
CASSLFPGQGVLSGNTIYF	TGTGCCAGCAGTTTATTTCCGGGACAGGGGGTTCTCTCTGGAAACACCATATATTTT	NA	TRBD1	TRBV28	TRBJ1-3
CASSQLAGGPNEQFF	TGTGCCAGCAGCCAGCTAGCGGGGGGTCCGAATGAGCAGTTCTTC	NA	TRBD2	TRBV7-9	TRBJ2-1
CASSSTSSGGPTGELFF	TGTGCCAGCAGCTCCACCTCCAGCGGGGGGCCCACCGGGGAGCTGTTTTTT	NA	TRBD2	TRBV7-2	TRBJ2-2
CASSVRDRRSYGYTF	TGTGCCAGTAGTGTTCGGGACAGAAGAAGTTATGGCTACACCTTC	once	TRBD1	TRBV19	TRBJ1-2
CASSPGDSPLHF	TGTGCCAGTAGCCCGGGGGATTCACCCCTCCACTTT	NA	NA	TRBV19	TRBJ1-6
CASSLGSPYEQYF	TGTGCCAGCAGTTTGGGCTCGCCCTACGAGCAGTACTTC	many	NA	TRBV12-3/TRBV12-4	TRBJ2-7
CASSLSKAGTDTQYF	TGCGCCAGCAGCTTGTCAAAGGCGGGGACAGATACGCAGTATTTT	NA	NA	TRBV5-1	TRBJ2-3
CSVVAGRGAEAFF	TGCAGCGTAGTGGCAGGGCGGGGGGCTGAAGCTTTCTTT	NA	NA	TRBV29-1	TRBJ1-1
CASSPTAGQHEQYF	TGTGCCAGCTCACCCACCGCAGGGCAGCACGAGCAGTACTTC	NA	NA	TRBV18	TRBJ2-7
CASSRTQGGAYEQYF	TGTGCCAGCAGTAGAACACAGGGGGGAGCCTACGAGCAGTACTTC	NA	TRBD1	TRBV9	TRBJ2-7